The sequence of this TCR beta chain was determined in a study of T cells in localized non-small cell lung cancer. Notes on the study in general: Greater blood T cell density accompanied longer overall survival. A median approximately 57 of the top 100 tumor clones appeared in adjacent lung. The study found T cell clonality highest in uninvolved adjacent lung, above tumor.

In the case of this clone: Antigen specificity is unknown.

CDR1 is MDHEN and CDR2 is SYDVKM in the germline V gene. The CDR3 contains 14 residues. Deletions cut 6 bases from V and 1 base from J, with 12 bases between. Sequencing used immunoSEQ multiplex PCR; TCRdb keeps in-frame clones, though not all of them. The profile covers approximately 20,000 clones, with approximately 84% appearing a single time and 2% to 3% taken by the ten largest. The genes are TRBV28 and TRBJ2-5; D is perhaps TRBD1 (5 bases). The sequence was obtained from a man aged 35 to 69 with stage I lung adenocarcinoma. The sequenced sample was peripheral blood, obtained before any cancer treatment. In DNA, the CDR3 is TGTGCCAGCAGGGGTGTAGGGGTCCAAGAGACCCAGTACTTC. The encoded protein is CASRGVGVQETQYF.